This TCR beta chain stems from a study of blood T cell repertoires in COVID-19. Study as a whole: Collection of acute and convalescent COVID-19 samples took place in the United States, Italy and Spain. T cells, B-cell-depleted T cells, or PBMCs provided the cDNA or gDNA that served as material.

CDR1 and CDR2 (germline): SGDLS, YYNGEE. With V trimmed by 5 bases and J by 4 bases, 6 bases remained unmatched. There are 14 residues in the CDR3. Original processing notes: The assay estimated nucleated cells by amplifying reference gene primers. Repertoires were generated with immunoSEQ multiplex PCR, while TCRdb's copy carries only in-frame clones and drops some. V, J and clone size reflect that table, while D and trimming were determined from the DNA. This table holds about 180,000 clones, 80% to 90% found once. The origin of this receptor is a man in his 60s with acute or convalescent COVID-19. Sequencing used peripheral blood. The V call is TRBV9, the J call TRBJ1-3; 7 bases line up with TRBD1. In DNA form, the CDR3 reads TGTGCCAGCAGAGCTGGGACAGCCGGAAACACCATATATTTT. Protein sequence: CASRAGTAGNTIYF.